These 15 T cell receptor beta chains originate from one sample sequenced in a study of blood T cells in healthy people across ages. A second PCR of roughly 7 to 11 cycles used a sample-barcoded 5' primer and a J-beta primer mix. TCRdb processed the 5' RACE reads anew with MiXCR; each CDR3 protein has one entry. The table records 500,000 to 550,000 distinct CDR3 sequences, more than 20% of them present only once. The same sample was also studied in work on T cells of mothers and their children.

The sample comprised blood. These receptors were obtained from a boy aged 10-17 years in good health.

This clonotype was recorded at least ten times. This sequence joins TRBV20-1 and TRBJ2-1; 8 positions agree with TRBD1. The V gene end was trimmed by 3 bases and the J gene end by 3 bases; junction bases not matched to a gene: 4. Germline V gene lookup returns CDR1 DFQATT and CDR2 SNEGSKA (reference sequence). The length of the CDR3 is 14 residues. The CDR3 protein is CSARETGDYNEQFF. CDR3 DNA sequence: TGCAGTGCTAGGGAGACAGGGGACTACAATGAGCAGTTCTTC.

Only a few counts were recorded for this clonotype. The genes are TRBV9 and TRBJ1-4; TRBD1 is a possible D gene (6 bases). V was clipped by 0 bases and J by 2 bases, with 14 bases between them. Germline V gene sequence: CDR1 SGDLS, CDR2 YYNGEE. The CDR3 sequence is 17 residues long. CDR3 residues: CASSVAGGQGTNEKLFF. The CDR3 DNA reads as TGTGCCAGCAGCGTAGCTGGGGGCCAAGGGACTAATGAAAAACTGTTTTTT.

This clonotype came up many times. The rearrangement joins TRBV5-1 to TRBJ2-5; 7 bases fit TRBD1. With 4 bases clipped from V and 5 bases from J, the junction kept 5 bases outside the gene matches. The germline CDR1 and CDR2 sequences are SGHRS and YFSETQ. This CDR3 spans 13 amino acids. This CDR3 is CASSTDRVETQYF. CDR3 nucleotides: TGCGCCAGCAGCACAGACAGGGTGGAGACCCAGTACTTC. The full variable domain, its missing parts supplied by reference TRBV5-1 and TRBJ2-5, is KAGVTQTPRYLIKTRGQQVTLSCSPISGHRSVSWYQQTPGQGLQFLFEYFSETQRNKGNFPGRFSGRQFSNSRSEMNVSTLELGDSALYLCASSTDRVETQYFGPGTRLLVL.

This chain joins TRBV7-2 and TRBJ2-7; TRBD1 matches at 7 bases. The CDR3 sequence is 15 residues long. Germline values: CDR1 SGHTA, CDR2 FQGNSA. V was pared by 7 bases and J by 2 bases, with 11 bases of the junction left unmatched. This CDR3 reads CASTLGDREAYEQYF. The CDR3 DNA reads as TGTGCCAGCACCTTGGGTGACAGGGAAGCCTACGAGCAGTACTTC.

The genes are TRBV4-1 and TRBJ1-1, with 7 bases matching TRBD1. Trimming took 0 bases from V and 4 from J; bases not matched to a gene: 17. The CDR3 consists of 19 residues. Germline CDR1 reads MGHRA; CDR2 reads YSYEKL. The CDR3 reads CASSQDRARNRGSFTEAFF. The CDR3 DNA is TGCGCCAGCAGCCAAGATCGGGCGAGAAACAGGGGCTCGTTCACTGAAGCTTTCTTT.

J is TRBJ2-3 and V is TRBV12-3 or TRBV12-4; D assignment may be TRBD1 or TRBD2 (5 bases each). The ends were cut back, 9 bases at V and 7 bases at J, with 20 bases in the middle. The CDR3 has 14 amino acids. The CDR3 DNA reads TGTGCCAGTCCCGAGGACTGGGGCTGGTATACGCAGTATTTT. It encodes CASPEDWGWYTQYF.

The rearrangement links TRBV10-3 to TRBJ2-7; D gene uncertain. Looked up from germline, CDR1 is ENHRY and CDR2 is SYGVKD. The CDR3 totals 12 residues. With 3 bases removed from V and 3 bases from J, the gap between germline ends came to 6 bases. The CDR3 DNA sequence: TGTGCCATCAGTGACAGTTACTACGAGCAGTACTTC. Translated: CAISDSYYEQYF.

This clonotype came up a few times. The V gene is TRBV27, the J gene TRBJ2-7; 10 nucleotides agree with TRBD1. The germline V gene encodes CDR1 MNHEY and CDR2 SMNVEV (reference sequence). There are 15 residues in the CDR3. Trimming at V came to 6 bases and at J to 2 bases, leaving 7 bases not matched to a gene. CDR3 coding DNA: TGTGCCAGCAGCCGACAGGGGGCGATGACCTACGAGCAGTACTTC. It yields the protein CASSRQGAMTYEQYF.

The table lists this clonotype with a few counts. This chain joins TRBV27 and TRBJ2-4; D is possibly TRBD1 (6 bases). Per the germline V gene, CDR1 is MNHEY and CDR2 is SMNVEV (reference sequence). The germline V and J ends were trimmed by 5 bases and 0 bases, with 20 bases remaining between them. The CDR3 totals 18 residues. The CDR3 loop is CASSPSAYRDIAKNIQYF. CDR3 sequence (DNA): TGTGCCAGCAGTCCTTCGGCCTACAGGGACATAGCCAAAAACATTCAGTACTTC.

The chain joins TRBV24-1 to TRBJ2-5; unclear D gene. V lost 2 bases and J lost 0, with 3 bases in between. There are 13 residues in the CDR3. CDR1 is KGHDR, CDR2 SFDVKD, per germline. The CDR3 DNA sequence: TGTGCCACCAGTGATTGGAACCAAGAGACCCAGTACTTC. Encoded protein: CATSDWNQETQYF.

This chain uses TRBV4-2 with TRBJ2-3, with TRBD2 matching 16 bases. Unmatched junction bases numbered 17, after V lost 6 bases and J lost 5 bases. There are 20 residues in the CDR3. Germline loops: CDR1 LGHNA, CDR2 YNFKEQ. The CDR3 DNA follows: TGTGCCAGCAGTCGCTCTTCCGGGACTAGCGGGAGGGGCTCGGGAGATACGCAGTATTTT. It yields the protein CASSRSSGTSGRGSGDTQYF.

Only a few counts were recorded for this clonotype. The chain carries TRBV20-1 and TRBJ1-5; 9 bases are shared with TRBD1. Germline V gene lookup returns CDR1 DFQATT and CDR2 SNEGSKA (reference sequence). V trimming: 6 bases; J trimming: 1 base; junction bases outside the gene matches: 7. CDR3 size: 15 residues. CDR3 protein: CSAKTGGGSNQPQHF. The CDR3, as DNA: TGCAGTGCCAAGACAGGGGGAGGGAGCAATCAGCCCCAGCATTTT.

The chain couples TRBV6-2 or TRBV6-3 to TRBJ2-4, with 7 bases aligning to TRBD1. Losses at the gene ends were 6 bases for V and 4 bases for J; bases not matched to a gene: 6. This CDR3 is 14 amino acids long. Germline CDR1 is MNHEY and CDR2 is SVGEGT. The CDR3 protein is CASRTTGQKNIQYF. The DNA of the CDR3 is TGTGCCAGCAGAACGACAGGGCAAAAAAACATTCAGTACTTC.

DNA of the CDR3: TGTGCCGGATCCCGTTGGGGGGGGTCCTACGAGCAGTACTTC. The encoded protein is CAGSRWGGSYEQYF. The chain combines TRBV28 with TRBJ2-7; 7 bases are shared with TRBD2. In germline, CDR1 is MDHEN, CDR2 SYDVKM. The CDR3 contains 14 residues. J lost 1 base, V lost 11 bases, and 11 bases had no gene match.

This rearrangement joins TRBV28 to TRBJ2-2, with no clear D. V was shortened by 7 bases and J by 4 bases, with 13 bases between the two germline ends. The CDR3 spans 14 residues. CDR1 and CDR2 (germline): MDHEN, SYDVKM. CDR3 nucleotide sequence: TGTGCCAGCACCAGGAACCGGGCCACCGGGGAGCTGTTTTTT. Protein: CASTRNRATGELFF.